This T cell receptor (beta chain) was retrieved from a study of blood T cell repertoires in COVID-19. Study-wide background: Nucleic acid was either cDNA or gDNA, and it came from T cells, B-cell-depleted T cells, or PBMCs.

Germline V gene lookup returns CDR1 LNHDA and CDR2 SQIVND (reference sequence). The CDR3 contains 15 residues. TCRdb keeps only in-frame clones here, not all; method: immunoSEQ multiplex PCR. The data hold over 150,000 clones, with around nine tenths observed a single time. The source material was peripheral blood. The sequence derives from a woman under 30 who had recovered from COVID-19. The gene calls are TRBV19 and TRBJ1-6; maybe TRBD1 (5 bases). The CDR3 loop is CASGRRQGNNSPLHF. CDR3 DNA: TGTGCTTCCGGCCGACGGCAGGGTAATAATTCACCCCTCCACTTT.